Listed here are 26 T cell receptor beta chains from one sample, sequenced in a study of spatial heterogeneity in lung cancer. Using its own MiXCR run on the 5' RACE reads, TCRdb lists one record per CDR3 protein. Of some 80,000 distinct CDR3 sequences listed, under 8.5% are singletons. Time point described: sample taken at primary tumor resection. Sequencing was performed on PBMCs, taken at surgery. The receptors derive from a male donor with early-stage non-small cell lung cancer.

The chain carries TRBV20-1 and TRBJ1-3; D unclear. Trimming took 0 bases from V and 5 from J, leaving 20 bases between them. Germline V lookup: CDR1 DFQATT, CDR2 SNEGSKA (reference sequence). The CDR3 contains 17 residues. The CDR3 nucleotides read TGCAGTGCTAGAGAAGCATTGGAGGCCCGGTTGAGAAACACCATATATTTT. Its protein is CSAREALEARLRNTIYF.

This clonotype was observed at least ten times. This chain joins TRBV6-5 and TRBJ1-1; no firm D call. This CDR3 contains 15 residues. In germline, CDR1 is MNHEY, CDR2 SVGAGI. Between the trimmed V and J ends, which lost 0 bases and 1 base, there was a span of 9 bases. The CDR3 protein is CASSYSPPGNTEAFF. In DNA, the CDR3 is TGTGCCAGCAGTTACTCCCCCCCAGGGAACACTGAAGCTTTCTTT.

The CDR3 nucleotides read TGTGCCAGCAGCTTCCGGTTTTCGGGCACTGAAGCTTTCTTT. This sequence encodes CASSFRFSGTEAFF. The chain is built from TRBV7-8 and TRBJ1-1; D remains ambiguous. The CDR3 covers 14 residues. V lost 3 bases and J lost 4, with 12 bases in between. Germline loops: CDR1 SGHVS, CDR2 FQNEAQ.

A few counts support this clonotype. The chain uses TRBV7-8 and TRBJ2-7, with 8 bases that match TRBD2. The CDR3 totals 17 residues. The germline gives CDR1 SGHVS, CDR2 FQNEAQ. J was trimmed by 4 bases and V by 3 bases; bases with no gene match: 14. CDR3 amino acids: CASSLGRGALNLYEQYF. CDR3 in DNA: TGTGCCAGCAGCTTGGGGCGGGGGGCGTTAAACCTGTACGAGCAGTACTTC.

The V gene is TRBV6-2 or TRBV6-3, the J gene TRBJ2-2, with D unclear. CDR1 and CDR2 from the germline V gene are MNHEY and SVGEGT. The CDR3 sequence is 13 residues long. Trimming shortened V by 7 bases and J by 4 bases, and 10 bases separated the two germline ends. The CDR3 coding sequence is TGTGCCAGCAACAAACAGCTCACCGGGGAGCTGTTTTTT. This gives the protein CASNKQLTGELFF.

Many counts were recorded for this clonotype. V usage is TRBV5-1 and J usage is TRBJ2-3; a weak D match, TRBD1 (5 bases). Germline-derived CDR1 and CDR2 are SGHRS and YFSETQ. The CDR3 spans 13 residues. Trimming left V 0 bases short and J 6 bases short, with 8 bases between. The CDR3 DNA sequence: TGCGCCAGCAGCTTGGTACCAGGGGATACGCAGTATTTT. Its translation: CASSLVPGDTQYF.

This clonotype was observed at least ten times. The rearrangement uses TRBV7-2 and TRBJ2-2, with TRBD2 matching 12 bases. Trimming removed 4 bases from V and 4 bases from J; junction bases left unmatched: 7. In germline, CDR1 is SGHTA, CDR2 FQGNSA. CDR3 length: 17 residues. The CDR3 DNA is TGTGCCAGCAGCTCGGGACTAGCGGGTGGAGCCACCGGGGAGCTGTTTTTT. Its protein is CASSSGLAGGATGELFF. Looking up the rest from reference TRBV7-2 and TRBJ2-2 gives the full variable domain: GAGVSQSPSNKVTEKGKDVELRCDPISGHTALYWYRQSLGQGLEFLIYFQGNSAPDKSGLPSDRFSAERTGGSVSTLTIQRTQQEDSAVYLCASSSGLAGGATGELFFGEGSRLTVL.

This clonotype was counted many times. J is TRBJ2-3 and V is TRBV20-1, with 8 bases identical to TRBD2. The CDR3 loop spans 16 amino acids. Germline V gene sequence: CDR1 DFQATT, CDR2 SNEGSKA (reference sequence). Trimming took 6 bases from V and 3 from J; bases not matched to a gene: 14. In nucleotides, the CDR3 is TGCAGTGCAACCTCCGACAGGAGCGGGAGTACAGATACGCAGTATTTT. The encoded protein is CSATSDRSGSTDTQYF.

This clonotype was detected only a few times. This chain connects TRBV12-3 or TRBV12-4 to TRBJ2-7; 7 nucleotides match TRBD1. V gave up 4 bases and J gave up 0 bases; unmatched junction bases: 0. This CDR3 is built from 13 residues. DNA of the CDR3: TGTGCCAGCAGTTCAGGGGGCTCCTACGAGCAGTACTTC. Translated: CASSSGGSYEQYF.

This clonotype was picked up many times. V is TRBV20-1 and J is TRBJ2-7, with TRBD1 as a possible D gene (6 bases). Between the trimmed V and J ends, which lost 1 base and 5 bases, there was a span of 9 bases. The germline CDR1 and CDR2 sequences are DFQATT and SNEGSKA (reference sequence). This CDR3 is built from 12 residues. CDR3 in amino acids: CSARGRTDEQYF. Written as DNA, the CDR3 is TGCAGTGCTAGAGGAAGGACAGACGAGCAGTACTTC.

This clonotype occurred a few times. The V call is TRBV11-2, the J call TRBJ1-1, with D uncertain. The germline V gene has CDR1 SGHAT and CDR2 FQNNGV. V gave up 0 bases and J gave up 3 bases, with 5 bases separating them. CDR3 length equals 13 residues. The CDR3 protein is CASSLEVDTEAFF. The CDR3 region has the DNA TGTGCCAGCAGCTTAGAAGTCGACACTGAAGCTTTCTTT.

CDR3 amino acids: CASSFGLAGGEQYF. Here the CDR3 DNA reads TGTGCCAGCAGTTTTGGGCTAGCGGGAGGCGAGCAGTACTTC. The V and J genes are TRBV12-3 or TRBV12-4 and TRBJ2-7; 11 bases are shared with TRBD2. CDR3 size: 14 residues. V shed 3 bases and J 6 bases; nucleotides not matched to a gene: 4.

This clonotype was seen repeatedly, ten times or more. This chain uses TRBV11-2 with TRBJ2-4; tentatively, D is TRBD2 (5 bases). Germline CDR1 SGHAT, CDR2 FQNNGV. The CDR3 consists of 12 residues. Trimming took off 6 bases at V and 14 bases at J, with 17 bases between the two ends. CDR3 loop: CASSPSEGTEYF. CDR3 nucleotide sequence: TGTGCCAGCAGTCCAAGTGAGGGAACGGAGTACTTC.

This clonotype was picked up a small number of times. V usage is TRBV28 and J usage is TRBJ2-3; the match to TRBD2 covers 12 bases. CDR1 and CDR2 from the germline V gene are MDHEN and SYDVKM. The V gene end was trimmed by 5 bases and the J gene end by 1 base; junction bases not matched to a gene: 1. There are 15 residues in the CDR3. CDR3 residues: CASSPSGGGTDTQYF. The CDR3 DNA reads TGTGCCAGCAGTCCTAGCGGGGGGGGCACAGATACGCAGTATTTT.

The chain combines TRBV4-3 with TRBJ2-7; 9 positions match TRBD1. After removal of 2 bases from V and 1 base from J, the junction contained 9 bases not matched to a gene. This CDR3 has 17 amino acids. Germline CDR1 LGHNA, CDR2 YSLEER. The chain's CDR3 is CASSQYASGQGSYEQYF. CDR3 in DNA: TGCGCCAGCAGCCAATACGCGTCGGGACAGGGATCCTACGAGCAGTACTTC.

As DNA, the CDR3 is TGCAGTGCTAGAGGGACAGGGGACGACGAGCAGTACTTC. Protein product: CSARGTGDDEQYF. This chain uses TRBV20-1 with TRBJ2-7, with 9 bases aligning to TRBD1. The J segment lost 5 bases and the V segment lost 1 base, leaving 3 bases of the junction unmatched. The germline V gene encodes CDR1 DFQATT and CDR2 SNEGSKA (reference sequence). The CDR3 consists of 13 residues.

The V call is TRBV10-3, the J call TRBJ2-7; no definite D call. Germline V CDR1 and CDR2: ENHRY, SYGVKD. This CDR3 contains 11 residues. The V gene lost 6 bases and the J gene lost 6 bases, with 9 bases spanning the gap. The CDR3 sequence is CAISRNSEQYF. In DNA form, the CDR3 reads TGTGCCATCAGCCGAAATAGCGAGCAGTACTTC.

This clonotype was counted at least ten times. The chain carries TRBV15 and TRBJ2-5; D is uncertain. In germline, CDR1 is LNHNV, CDR2 YYDKDF (reference sequence). With 6 bases removed from V and 4 bases from J, the gap between germline ends came to 12 bases. CDR3 length: 13 residues. For the CDR3, the DNA is TGTGCCACCAGTCCCTCGGGCCCAGAGACCCAGTACTTC. Its translation: CATSPSGPETQYF. The entire variable domain, with the rest obtained from reference TRBV15 and TRBJ2-5, is as follows: DAMVIQNPRYQVTQFGKPVTLSCSQTLNHNVMYWYQQKSSQAPKLLFHYYDKDFNNEADTPDNFQSRRPNTSFCFLDIRSPGLGDTAMYLCATSPSGPETQYFGPGTRLLVL.

The sample holds a few counts of this clonotype. The genes are TRBV6-6 and TRBJ2-3, with D maybe TRBD2 (6 bases). The CDR3 sequence is 14 residues long. Germline assignment: CDR1 MNHNY and CDR2 SVGAGI (reference sequence). Trimming took 6 bases from V and 2 from J, leaving 12 bases between them. CDR3 sequence reads: CASSPGLPTDTQYF. The CDR3 DNA is TGTGCCAGCAGCCCGGGACTCCCCACAGATACGCAGTATTTT.

The chain combines TRBV7-6 with TRBJ2-7; D is ambiguous. V lost 1 base and J 2 bases, leaving 9 bases between the germline ends. Germline lookup yields CDR1 SGHVS and CDR2 FNYEAQ. The CDR3 extends over 14 amino acids. The CDR3 region is CASSLVDSTYEQYF. In nucleotides, the CDR3 is TGTGCCAGCAGCTTAGTAGACTCAACCTACGAGCAGTACTTC.

This clonotype appeared many times. The chain has TRBV20-1 and TRBJ2-7, with 7 bases that match TRBD1. The V and J ends lost 0 bases and 4 bases, in that order; junction bases with no gene match: 9. From germline, CDR1 is DFQATT and CDR2 SNEGSKA (reference sequence). CDR3 size: 15 residues. The CDR3 spells CSARDRRTGGYEQYF. Here the CDR3 DNA reads TGCAGTGCTAGAGATAGACGGACAGGAGGATACGAGCAGTACTTC.

In its sample, this clonotype was seen many times. This sequence joins TRBV5-1 and TRBJ1-5; D call uncertain. The CDR3 spans 14 residues. From germline, CDR1 is SGHRS and CDR2 YFSETQ. V was cut by 0 bases and J by 3 bases, with 7 bases left in between. CDR3 sequence: CASSLDPNNQPQHF. In DNA form, the CDR3 reads TGCGCCAGCAGCTTGGACCCAAACAATCAGCCCCAGCATTTT.

This clonotype was found many times. V usage is TRBV20-1 and J usage is TRBJ2-7; TRBD2 is a possible D gene (5 bases). The CDR3 is 13 amino acids. V shed 0 bases and J shed 4 bases, with 10 bases lying between them. Germline CDR1 is DFQATT and CDR2 is SNEGSKA (reference sequence). The CDR3 DNA reads as TGCAGTGCTAGAGATCGGGGTCGGTACGAGCAGTACTTC. Protein sequence: CSARDRGRYEQYF.

This clonotype was found a few times. The chain combines TRBV25-1 with TRBJ2-5, with D unresolved. CDR1 is MGHDK and CDR2 is SYGVNS in the germline V gene. The CDR3 loop spans 13 amino acids. V shed 1 base and J shed 7 bases, with 10 bases lying between them. The CDR3 sequence is CASSESTSGTQYF. In nucleotides, the CDR3 is TGTGCCAGCAGTGAATCTACCTCGGGGACCCAGTACTTC.

This clonotype was recorded many times. CDR3 loop: CASSLVEAGTEAFF. The CDR3 coding sequence is TGTGCCAGCAGCTTAGTGGAGGCGGGCACTGAAGCTTTCTTT. The chain uses TRBV7-9 and TRBJ1-1; D is unresolved. Germline loops: CDR1 SEHNR, CDR2 FQNEAQ (reference sequence). V dropped 1 base and J dropped 4 bases, with 10 bases sitting between them. The CDR3 runs 14 residues. The full variable domain, rest sourced from reference TRBV7-9 and TRBJ1-1, is DTGVSQNPRHKITKRGQNVTFRCDPISEHNRLYWYRQTLGQGPEFLTYFQNEAQLEKSRLLSDRFSAERPKGSFSTLEIQRTEQGDSAMYLCASSLVEAGTEAFFGQGTRLTVV.

This clonotype showed up many times. CDR3 region: CASSYSEKIDSEAFF. CDR3 in DNA: TGTGCCAGCAGTTACTCTGAGAAAATCGACTCTGAAGCTTTCTTT. This chain links TRBV6-2 or TRBV6-3 with TRBJ1-1, with D hard to call. Germline CDR1 MNHEY, CDR2 SVGEGT. This CDR3 region has 15 residues. With 0 bases removed from V and 6 bases from J, the gap between germline ends came to 14 bases.